This T cell receptor (beta chain) was retrieved from a study of T cell changes during pregnancy in multiple sclerosis. This CDR3 has 12 residues. Trimming pared 4 bases from V and 0 bases from J, leaving 4 bases between. CDR1 is SGHTA, CDR2 FQGNSA, per germline. Repertoires were generated with immunoSEQ multiplex PCR, while TCRdb's copy carries only in-frame clones and drops some. The sample carries around 69,000 clones, roughly 91% recorded once. The source of this sequence is a female donor in good health, enrolled as a control in a pregnancy study. This rearrangement joins TRBV7-2 to TRBJ2-7; D is ambiguous. Specimen: peripheral blood, collected in the second trimester of pregnancy. The CDR3 DNA reads as TGTGCCAGCAGCTATATCTCCTACGAGCAGTACTTC. Its translation: CASSYISYEQYF. The whole variable domain, remainder taken from reference TRBV7-2 and TRBJ2-7, is GAGVSQSPSNKVTEKGKDVELRCDPISGHTALYWYRQSLGQGLEFLIYFQGNSAPDKSGLPSDRFSAERTGGSVSTLTIQRTQQEDSAVYLCASSYISYEQYFGPGTRLTVT.